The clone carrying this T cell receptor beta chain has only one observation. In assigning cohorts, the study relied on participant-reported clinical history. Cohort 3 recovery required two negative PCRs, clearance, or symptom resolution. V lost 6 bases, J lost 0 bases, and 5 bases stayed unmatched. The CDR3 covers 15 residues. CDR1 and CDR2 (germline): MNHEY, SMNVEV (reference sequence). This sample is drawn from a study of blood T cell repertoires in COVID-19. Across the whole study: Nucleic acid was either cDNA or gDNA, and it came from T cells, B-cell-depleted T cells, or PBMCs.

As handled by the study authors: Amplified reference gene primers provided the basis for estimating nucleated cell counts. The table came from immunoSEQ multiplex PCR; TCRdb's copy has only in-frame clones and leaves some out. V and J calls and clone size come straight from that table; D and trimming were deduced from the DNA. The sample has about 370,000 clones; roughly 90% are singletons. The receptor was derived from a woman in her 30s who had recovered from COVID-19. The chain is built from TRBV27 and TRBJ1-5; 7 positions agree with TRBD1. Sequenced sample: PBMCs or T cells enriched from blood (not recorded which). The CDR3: CASRLGQISNQPQHF. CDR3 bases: TGTGCCAGCAGGTTGGGACAGATTAGCAATCAGCCCCAGCATTTT.